Shown below are 19 T cell receptor beta chains from a single sample sequenced in a study of CD8 T cells in ankylosing spondylitis. TCRdb passed the 5' RACE reads through MiXCR, listing each CDR3 protein once. The sample has a few hundred thousand distinct CDR3 sequences, around a tenth seen once. Specimen: blood, either unsorted or a sorted T cell fraction (not recorded which). The origin of the receptors is a male donor with ankylosing spondylitis or in good health (not recorded which).

This clonotype was detected ten times or more. The chain combines TRBV5-1 with TRBJ1-2; D is possibly TRBD1 (6 bases). This CDR3 contains 15 residues. V dropped 1 base and J dropped 4 bases, with 14 bases sitting between them. Germline V gene data show CDR1 as SGHRS and CDR2 as YFSETQ. Here the CDR3 DNA reads TGCGCCAGCAGCTTGAAACAGGGACTGAGCTATGGCTACACCTTC. This encodes CASSLKQGLSYGYTF.

This clonotype was seen a few times. The chain joins TRBV7-8 to TRBJ2-1; possible D gene TRBD2, 7 bases. V was clipped by 2 bases and J by 5 bases, with 13 bases between them. CDR1 and CDR2 from the germline V gene are SGHVS and FQNEAQ. CDR3 size: 15 residues. The CDR3 loop is CASSLRGGRNNEQFF. The CDR3 DNA follows: TGTGCCAGCAGCTTAAGGGGGGGCCGGAACAATGAGCAGTTCTTC.

Many counts were recorded for this clonotype. V and J are TRBV20-1 and TRBJ2-5, with TRBD2 matching 9 bases. CDR1 and CDR2 from the germline V gene are DFQATT and SNEGSKA (reference sequence). V shed 0 bases and J 0 bases; nucleotides not matched to a gene: 2. The CDR3 runs to 15 residues. CDR3 in amino acids: CSARDAGGYQETQYF. In nucleotides, the CDR3 is TGCAGTGCTAGAGATGCGGGGGGGTACCAAGAGACCCAGTACTTC.

This clonotype was observed at least ten times. J is TRBJ2-5 and V is TRBV20-1; TRBD2 matches at 10 bases. Germline V gene lookup returns CDR1 DFQATT and CDR2 SNEGSKA (reference sequence). This CDR3 contains 14 residues. Losses at the gene ends were 6 bases for V and 4 bases for J; bases not matched to a gene: 8. CDR3 sequence: CSAAGTSVTETQYF. The CDR3 DNA follows: TGCAGTGCGGCCGGGACTAGCGTAACAGAGACCCAGTACTTC.

This clonotype was found many times. This chain links TRBV2 with TRBJ2-7; no firm D call. The V end was cut by 6 bases, the J end by 6 bases, with 12 bases between. Germline assignment: CDR1 SNHLY and CDR2 FYNNEI. The CDR3 consists of 12 residues. In nucleotides, the CDR3 is TGTGCCAGCAGCGCTAGTCTCGTCGAGCAGTACTTC. This codes for CASSASLVEQYF.

In its sample, this clonotype was seen a few times. The chain links TRBV20-1 to TRBJ2-1; the match to TRBD1 covers 7 bases. The germline V gene has CDR1 DFQATT and CDR2 SNEGSKA (reference sequence). The CDR3 covers 17 residues. V lost 0 bases and J lost 2; bases outside the gene matches: 10. The CDR3 DNA follows: TGCAGTGCTAGAGATAATCCAGGGGGATTCGCCTACAATGAGCAGTTCTTC. Translation gives CSARDNPGGFAYNEQFF.

The CDR3 protein is CSARAAGTNYGYTF. The CDR3 nucleotides are TGCAGTGCTAGAGCAGCAGGGACAAACTATGGCTACACCTTC. This chain links TRBV20-1 with TRBJ1-2; D may be TRBD1 (6 bases). This CDR3 contains 14 residues. Per the germline V gene, CDR1 is DFQATT and CDR2 is SNEGSKA (reference sequence). Trimming cost V 1 base and J 2 bases, with 11 bases left between them.

This clonotype turned up a few times. The chain has TRBV9 and TRBJ2-4; D is perhaps TRBD1 (6 bases). Per the germline V gene, CDR1 is SGDLS and CDR2 is YYNGEE. The V gene lost 3 bases and the J gene lost 7 bases, with 11 bases spanning the gap. CDR3 length: 13 residues. The CDR3 protein is CASSAIRGNIQYF. The DNA for the CDR3 is TGTGCCAGCAGCGCGATAAGGGGGAACATTCAGTACTTC.

This clonotype appeared many times. The chain employs TRBV5-1 and TRBJ2-2, with 9 bases aligning to TRBD1. V dropped 5 bases and J dropped 6; count of bases not matched to a gene: 8. The CDR3 covers 15 residues. Germline V gives CDR1 SGHRS, CDR2 YFSETQ. The CDR3 protein is CASRGGQGYAGELFF. The DNA for the CDR3 is TGCGCCAGCAGAGGTGGACAGGGGTATGCCGGGGAGCTGTTTTTT.

On this clonotype itself: Since a much larger clone is just one base distant, this may be a read error. The CDR3 loop is CSVTERGPQETQYF. The CDR3 bases are TGCAGCGTCACTGAGAGGGGACCCCAAGAGACCCAGTACTTC. V usage is TRBV29-1 and J usage is TRBJ2-5; D may match TRBD1 or TRBD2 (5 bases each). The CDR3 spans 14 residues. V lost 6 bases, J lost 1 base, and 15 bases lay in between. The germline V gene has CDR1 SQVTM and CDR2 ANQGSEA.

Ten or more counts support this clonotype. The chain couples TRBV7-6 to TRBJ2-7; D gene ambiguous. This CDR3 has 16 residues. Germline V gives CDR1 SGHVS, CDR2 FNYEAQ. Trimming removed 5 bases from V and 0 bases from J, with 17 bases in between. The CDR3 protein is CASSPRGADSSYEQYF. CDR3 in DNA: TGTGCCAGCAGCCCCCGTGGAGCTGATAGCTCCTACGAGCAGTACTTC.

This clonotype was observed at least ten times. The rearrangement links TRBV5-1 to TRBJ2-3; TRBD2 is a possible D gene (7 bases). The ends were cut back, 6 bases at V and 8 bases at J, with 19 bases in the middle. Germline CDR1 SGHRS, CDR2 YFSETQ. The length of the CDR3 is 14 residues. The CDR3 bases are TGCGCCAGCACCCCGAGGGGGGGGCCAGCTACGCAGTATTTT. Encoded protein: CASTPRGGPATQYF.

This sequence joins TRBV5-1 and TRBJ2-7, with 12 bases lining up with TRBD2. V gave up 5 bases and J gave up 5 bases; unmatched junction bases: 11. CDR1 and CDR2 from the germline V gene are SGHRS and YFSETQ. This CDR3 is built from 16 residues. DNA for the CDR3: TGCGCCAGCAGACCTCTACTAGCGGGAGGAATCCACGAGCAGTACTTC. It specifies CASRPLLAGGIHEQYF.

There are many counts of this clonotype. The chain carries TRBV20-1 and TRBJ2-3; no definite D call. The CDR3 runs to 15 residues. V shed 2 bases and J shed 3 bases, with 15 bases lying between them. The germline CDR1 and CDR2 sequences are DFQATT and SNEGSKA (reference sequence). The CDR3 spells CSARFGGVSTDTQYF. The CDR3 nucleotides are TGCAGTGCTAGATTTGGTGGGGTATCGACAGATACGCAGTATTTT.

The sample holds many counts of this clonotype. The rearrangement links TRBV5-1 to TRBJ1-1; 7 nucleotides align to TRBD1. Germline loops: CDR1 SGHRS, CDR2 YFSETQ. This CDR3 contains 14 residues. The trim removed 4 bases at V and 1 base at J, leaving 4 bases unmatched. The CDR3 DNA is TGCGCCAGCAGCCAAAGGACAGGGAACACTGAAGCTTTCTTT. This encodes CASSQRTGNTEAFF.

This clonotype was recorded at least ten times. This rearrangement joins TRBV25-1 to TRBJ2-7, with 9 bases that match TRBD2. J gave up 5 bases and V 4 bases, and 21 bases lay outside the gene matches. The CDR3 is made up of 19 amino acids. From germline, CDR1 is MGHDK and CDR2 SYGVNS. CDR3 residues: CASSGPGREGSKLTHEQYF. In DNA, the CDR3 is TGTGCCAGCAGTGGTCCAGGGCGGGAGGGCTCCAAGTTGACTCACGAGCAGTACTTC.

This clonotype has at least ten counts. The chain uses TRBV5-5 and TRBJ2-7; the D is unclear. From germline, CDR1 is SGHKS and CDR2 YYEKEE (reference sequence). There are 12 residues in the CDR3. V lost 4 bases, J lost 6 bases, and 11 bases lay in between. The CDR3 DNA sequence: TGTGCCAGCAGCAAACTTGAAGGCGAGCAGTACTTC. This gives the protein CASSKLEGEQYF.

This clonotype was seen a handful of times. The gene calls are TRBV2 and TRBJ2-1, with D maybe TRBD2 (6 bases). The CDR3 spans 14 residues. V shed 6 bases and J shed 7 bases, with 16 bases lying between them. From germline, CDR1 is SNHLY and CDR2 FYNNEI. DNA of the CDR3: TGTGCCAGCAGCGCGGGACTTACGAGGAATGAGCAGTTCTTC. This sequence encodes CASSAGLTRNEQFF.

V is TRBV7-2 and J is TRBJ2-1; a possible D gene is TRBD2 (5 bases). The length of the CDR3 is 13 residues. V was trimmed by 7 bases and J by 6 bases, leaving 13 bases between them. Germline V CDR1 and CDR2: SGHTA, FQGNSA. The CDR3 nucleotides are TGTGCCAGCACCATAATACTAGGCAATGAGCAGTTCTTC. Translating it yields CASTIILGNEQFF.